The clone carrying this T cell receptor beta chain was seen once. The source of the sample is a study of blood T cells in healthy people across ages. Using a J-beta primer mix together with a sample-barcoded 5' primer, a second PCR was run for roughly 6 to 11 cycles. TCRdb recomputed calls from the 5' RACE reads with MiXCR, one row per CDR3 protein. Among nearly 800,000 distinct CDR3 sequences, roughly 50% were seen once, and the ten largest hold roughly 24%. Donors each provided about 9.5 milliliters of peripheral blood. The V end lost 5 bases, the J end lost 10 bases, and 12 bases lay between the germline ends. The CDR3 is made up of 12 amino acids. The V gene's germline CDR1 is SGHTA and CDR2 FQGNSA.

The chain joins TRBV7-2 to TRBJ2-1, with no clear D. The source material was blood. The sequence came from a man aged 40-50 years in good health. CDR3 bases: TGTGCCAGCAGCGCCAGCTTACGGGAGCAGTTCTTC. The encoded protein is CASSASLREQFF.